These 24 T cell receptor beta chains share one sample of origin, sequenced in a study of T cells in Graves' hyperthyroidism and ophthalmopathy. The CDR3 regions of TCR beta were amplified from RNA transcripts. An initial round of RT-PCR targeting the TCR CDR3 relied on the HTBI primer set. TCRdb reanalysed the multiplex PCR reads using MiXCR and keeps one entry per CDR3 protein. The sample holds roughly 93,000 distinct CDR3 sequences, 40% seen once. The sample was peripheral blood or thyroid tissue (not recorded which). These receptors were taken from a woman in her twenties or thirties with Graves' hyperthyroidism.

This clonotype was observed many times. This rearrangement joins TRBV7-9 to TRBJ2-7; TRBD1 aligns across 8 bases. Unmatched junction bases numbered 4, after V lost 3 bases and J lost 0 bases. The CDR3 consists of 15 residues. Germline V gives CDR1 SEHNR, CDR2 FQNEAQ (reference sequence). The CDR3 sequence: CASSFRTGSSYEQYF. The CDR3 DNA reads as TGTGCCAGCAGCTTTAGGACAGGGAGCTCCTACGAGCAGTACTTC. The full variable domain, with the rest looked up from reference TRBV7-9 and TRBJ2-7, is DTGVSQNPRHKITKRGQNVTFRCDPISEHNRLYWYRQTLGQGPEFLTYFQNEAQLEKSRLLSDRFSAERPKGSFSTLEIQRTEQGDSAMYLCASSFRTGSSYEQYFGPGTRLTVT.

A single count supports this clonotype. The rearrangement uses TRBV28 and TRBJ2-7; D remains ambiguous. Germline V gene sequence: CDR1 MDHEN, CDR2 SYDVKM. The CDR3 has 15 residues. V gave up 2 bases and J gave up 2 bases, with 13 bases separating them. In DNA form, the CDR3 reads TGTGCCAGCAGTTTAAAGTTCTATTTAGCCTACGAGCAGTACTTC. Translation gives CASSLKFYLAYEQYF.

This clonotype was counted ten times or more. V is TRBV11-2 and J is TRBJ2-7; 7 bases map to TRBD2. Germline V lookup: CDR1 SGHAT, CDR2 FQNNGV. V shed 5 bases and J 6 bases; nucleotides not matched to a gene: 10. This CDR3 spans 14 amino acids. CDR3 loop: CASSVNPWGGEQYF. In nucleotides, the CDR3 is TGTGCCAGCAGCGTCAATCCCTGGGGGGGCGAGCAGTACTTC.

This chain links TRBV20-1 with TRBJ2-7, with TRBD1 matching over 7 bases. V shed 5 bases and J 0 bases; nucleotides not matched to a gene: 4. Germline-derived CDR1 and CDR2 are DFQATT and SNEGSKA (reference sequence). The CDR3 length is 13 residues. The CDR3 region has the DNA TGCAGTGCTTCCGGGACAGCCTCCTACGAGCAGTACTTC. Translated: CSASGTASYEQYF.

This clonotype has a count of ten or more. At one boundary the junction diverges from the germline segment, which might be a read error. The CDR3, as DNA: TGTGCTAGCAGCCAGGGACAGGGACCTGGAAACACCATATATTTT. This encodes CASSQGQGPGNTIYF. The gene calls are TRBV7-7 and TRBJ1-3, with 9 bases fitting TRBD1. CDR3 size: 15 residues. Germline V CDR1 and CDR2: SSHAT, FNYEAQ (reference sequence).

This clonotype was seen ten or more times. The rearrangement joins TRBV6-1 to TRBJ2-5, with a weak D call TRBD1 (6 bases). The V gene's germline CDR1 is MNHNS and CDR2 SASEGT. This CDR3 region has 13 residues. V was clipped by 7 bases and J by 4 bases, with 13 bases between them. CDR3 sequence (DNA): TGTGCCAGCAAAGGGCAGGGGCTAGAGACCCAGTACTTC. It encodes CASKGQGLETQYF.

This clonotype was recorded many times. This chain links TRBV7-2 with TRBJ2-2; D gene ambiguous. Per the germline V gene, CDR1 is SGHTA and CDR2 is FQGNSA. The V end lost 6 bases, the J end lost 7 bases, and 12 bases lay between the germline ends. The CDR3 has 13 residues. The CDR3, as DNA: TGTGCCAGCAGTCCTTTAGGCAACGGGGAGCTGTTTTTT. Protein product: CASSPLGNGELFF.

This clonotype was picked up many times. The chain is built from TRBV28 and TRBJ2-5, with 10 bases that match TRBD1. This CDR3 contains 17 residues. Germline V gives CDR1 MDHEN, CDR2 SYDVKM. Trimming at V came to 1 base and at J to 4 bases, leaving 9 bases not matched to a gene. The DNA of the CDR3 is TGTGCCAGCAGTTTATTGGGTGGGACAGGGGTAGGAGAGACCCAGTACTTC. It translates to CASSLLGGTGVGETQYF. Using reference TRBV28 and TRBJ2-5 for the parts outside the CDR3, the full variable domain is DVKVTQSSRYLVKRTGEKVFLECVQDMDHENMFWYRQDPGLGLRLIYFSYDVKMKEKGDIPEGYSVSREKKERFSLILESASTNQTSMYLCASSLLGGTGVGETQYFGPGTRLLVL.

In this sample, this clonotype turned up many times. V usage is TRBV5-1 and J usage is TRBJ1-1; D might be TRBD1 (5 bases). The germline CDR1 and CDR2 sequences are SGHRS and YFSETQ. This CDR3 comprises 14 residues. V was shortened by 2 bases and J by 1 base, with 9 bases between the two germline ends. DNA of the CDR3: TGCGCCAGCAGCTTCGACGGGGGGAACACTGAAGCTTTCTTT. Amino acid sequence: CASSFDGGNTEAFF.

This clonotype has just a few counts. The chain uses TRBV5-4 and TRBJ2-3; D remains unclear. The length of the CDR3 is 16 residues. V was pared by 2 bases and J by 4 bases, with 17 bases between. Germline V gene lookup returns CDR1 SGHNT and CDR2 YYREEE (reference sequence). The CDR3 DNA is TGTGCCAGCAGCTTCGGAAGTGGGTCCGGCGCAGATACGCAGTATTTT. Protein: CASSFGSGSGADTQYF.

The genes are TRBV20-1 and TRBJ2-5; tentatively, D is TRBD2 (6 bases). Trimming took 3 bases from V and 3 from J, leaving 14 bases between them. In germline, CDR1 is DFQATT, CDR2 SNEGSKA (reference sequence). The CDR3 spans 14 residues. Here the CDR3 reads CSARPQIAEETQYF. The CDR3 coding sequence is TGCAGTGCTAGGCCGCAAATAGCGGAAGAGACCCAGTACTTC.

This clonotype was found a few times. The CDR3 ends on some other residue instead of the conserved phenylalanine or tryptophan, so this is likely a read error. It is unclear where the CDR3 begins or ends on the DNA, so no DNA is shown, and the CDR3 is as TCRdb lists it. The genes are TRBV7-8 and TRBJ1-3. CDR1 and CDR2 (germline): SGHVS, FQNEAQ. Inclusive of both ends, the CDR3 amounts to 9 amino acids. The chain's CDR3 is CASTDETSR.

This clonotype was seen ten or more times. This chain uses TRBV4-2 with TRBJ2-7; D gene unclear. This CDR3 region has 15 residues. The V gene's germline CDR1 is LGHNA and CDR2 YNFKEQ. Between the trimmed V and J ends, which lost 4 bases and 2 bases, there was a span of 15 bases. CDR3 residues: CASSRTTQGTYEQYF. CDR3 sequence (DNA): TGTGCCAGCAGCCGGACCACTCAAGGCACCTACGAGCAGTACTTC.

The CDR3 reads CATSRGDRGYF. DNA for the CDR3: TGTGCCACCAGCAGAGGGGACAGGGGGTACTTC. This chain links TRBV15 with TRBJ2-7, with 10 positions matching TRBD1. CDR1 and CDR2 (germline): LNHNV, YYDKDF (reference sequence). V lost 1 base to trimming and J lost 12 bases; unmatched junction nucleotides: 0. The CDR3 length is 11 residues.

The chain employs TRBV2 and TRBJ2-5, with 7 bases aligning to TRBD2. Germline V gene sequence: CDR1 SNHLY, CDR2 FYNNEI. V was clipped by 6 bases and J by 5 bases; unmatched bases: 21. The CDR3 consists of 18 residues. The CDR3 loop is CASSAPGTTAPWVETQYF. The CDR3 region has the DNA TGTGCCAGCAGCGCCCCCGGGACTACGGCCCCGTGGGTGGAGACCCAGTACTTC. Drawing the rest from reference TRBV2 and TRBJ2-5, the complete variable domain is EPEVTQTPSHQVTQMGQEVILRCVPISNHLYFYWYRQILGQKVEFLVSFYNNEISEKSEIFDDQFSVERPDGSNFTLKIRSTKLEDSAMYFCASSAPGTTAPWVETQYFGPGTRLLVL.

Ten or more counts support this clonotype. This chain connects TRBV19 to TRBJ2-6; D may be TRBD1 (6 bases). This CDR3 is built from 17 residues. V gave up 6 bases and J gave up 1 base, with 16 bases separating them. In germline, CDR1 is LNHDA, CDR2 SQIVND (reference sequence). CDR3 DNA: TGTGCCAGTAGAAACCCGGGACATACATCTGGGGCCAACGTCCTGACTTTC. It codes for CASRNPGHTSGANVLTF.

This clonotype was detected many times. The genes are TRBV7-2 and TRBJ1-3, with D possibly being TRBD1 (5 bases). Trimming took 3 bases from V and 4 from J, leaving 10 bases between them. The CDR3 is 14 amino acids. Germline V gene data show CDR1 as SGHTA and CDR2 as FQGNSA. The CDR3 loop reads CASSLDIGGNTIYF. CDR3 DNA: TGTGCCAGCAGCTTGGACATAGGAGGAAACACCATATATTTT.

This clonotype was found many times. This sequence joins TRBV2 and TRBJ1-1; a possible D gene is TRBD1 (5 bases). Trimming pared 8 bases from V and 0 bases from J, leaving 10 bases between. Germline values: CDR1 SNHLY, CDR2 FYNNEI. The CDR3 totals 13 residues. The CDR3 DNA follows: TGTGCCAGCCTACAGGACATGAACACTGAAGCTTTCTTT. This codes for CASLQDMNTEAFF.

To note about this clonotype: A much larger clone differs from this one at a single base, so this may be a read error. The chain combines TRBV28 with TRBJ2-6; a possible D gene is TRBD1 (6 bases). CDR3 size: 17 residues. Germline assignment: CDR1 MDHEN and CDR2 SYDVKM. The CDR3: CASSLAGAISGVNVLTF. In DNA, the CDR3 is TGTGCCAGCAGTTTAGCAGGGGCGATCTCTGGGGTCAACGTCCTGACTTTC. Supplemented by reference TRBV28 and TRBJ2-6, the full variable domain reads DVKVTQSSRYLVKRTGEKVFLECVQDMDHENMFWYRQDPGLGLRLIYFSYDVKMKEKGDIPEGYSVSREKKERFSLILESASTNQTSMYLCASSLAGAISGVNVLTFGAGSRLTVL.

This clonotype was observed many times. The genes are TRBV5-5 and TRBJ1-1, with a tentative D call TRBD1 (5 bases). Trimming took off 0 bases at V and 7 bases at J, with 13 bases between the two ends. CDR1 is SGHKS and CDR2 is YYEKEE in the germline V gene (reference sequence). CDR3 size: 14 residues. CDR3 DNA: TGTGCCAGCAGCTTGGGGGGGGTCCTGGGTGAAGCTTTCTTT. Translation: CASSLGGVLGEAFF. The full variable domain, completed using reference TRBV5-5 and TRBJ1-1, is DAGVTQSPTHLIKTRGQQVTLRCSPISGHKSVSWYQQVLGQGPQFIFQYYEKEERGRGNFPDRFSARQFPNYSSELNVNALLLGDSALYLCASSLGGVLGEAFFGQGTRLTVV.

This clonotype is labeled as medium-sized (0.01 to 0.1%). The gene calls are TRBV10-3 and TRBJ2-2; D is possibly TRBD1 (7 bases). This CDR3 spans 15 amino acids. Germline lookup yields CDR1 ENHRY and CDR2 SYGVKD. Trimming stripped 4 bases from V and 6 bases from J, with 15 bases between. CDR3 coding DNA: TGTGCCATCAGTGTGGAGGGGGCTGGTTCCGGGGAGCTGTTTTTT. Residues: CAISVEGAGSGELFF.

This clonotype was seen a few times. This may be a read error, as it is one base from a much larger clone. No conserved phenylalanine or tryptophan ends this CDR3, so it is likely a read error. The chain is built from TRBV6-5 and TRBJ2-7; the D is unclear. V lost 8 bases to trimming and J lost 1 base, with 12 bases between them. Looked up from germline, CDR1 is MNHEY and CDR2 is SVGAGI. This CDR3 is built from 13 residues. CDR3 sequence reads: CASRVDQSYEQYL. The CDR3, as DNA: TGTGCCAGCCGCGTTGATCAGTCCTACGAGCAGTACCTC.

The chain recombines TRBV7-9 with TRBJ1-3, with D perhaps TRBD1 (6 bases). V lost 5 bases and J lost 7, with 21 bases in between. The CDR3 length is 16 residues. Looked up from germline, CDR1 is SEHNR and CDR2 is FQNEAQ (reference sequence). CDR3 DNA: TGTGCCAGCAGCCTACGCAAGTTAGACAGGACGAACACCATATATTTT. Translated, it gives CASSLRKLDRTNTIYF.

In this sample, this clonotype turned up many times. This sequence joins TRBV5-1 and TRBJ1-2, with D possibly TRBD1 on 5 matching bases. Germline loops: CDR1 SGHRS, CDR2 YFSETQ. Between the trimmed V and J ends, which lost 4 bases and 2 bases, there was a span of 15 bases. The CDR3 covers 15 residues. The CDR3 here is CASSIYRSLNYGYTF. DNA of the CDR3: TGCGCCAGCAGCATATACAGGAGCCTAAACTATGGCTACACCTTC.